This T cell receptor beta chain was observed in a study of human T cells and chemical hapten exposure. About the study: Patients having alopecia areata, totalis or universalis were mostly female. Overall study findings and caveats: Alopecia affecting every donor means their immune response may not match healthy people's.

Time point indicated: patch test 1, 2 weeks after DPC sensitization. Treatment meaning: therapeutic diphenylcyclopropenone sensitization with weekly scalp DPC. TCRdb fed the RACE reads into MiXCR, producing one record per CDR3 protein. The sample shows some 350,000 distinct CDR3 sequences, 5.5% to 8% of them seen only once. The ends were cut back, 10 bases at V and 7 bases at J, with 19 bases in the middle. Germline CDR1 is ENHRY and CDR2 is SYGVKD. The CDR3 length is 14 residues. This clonotype occurred a few times. The antigen is unknown. Sequences were derived from whole blood, sampled in connection with sensitization to the hapten diphenylcyclopropenone (DPC). The chain uses TRBV10-3 and TRBJ2-2, with D perhaps being TRBD1 or TRBD2 (5 bases each). This receptor was obtained from a woman aged 18 to 35 with alopecia areata. Some clones in this sample may be carry-over from other donors' samples. Written as DNA, the CDR3 is TGTGCCAGCGCGCAGTGGGGGTCGGGCGGGGAGCTGTTTTTT. This encodes CASAQWGSGGELFF.